This TCR beta chain was retrieved from a study of blood T cell repertoires in COVID-19. Study in general: PBMCs, B-cell-depleted T cells, or T cells were the source of the cDNA or gDNA that made up the material.

V was pared by 0 bases and J by 8 bases, with 10 bases between. The CDR3 has 13 residues. Germline CDR1 is MGHRA and CDR2 is YSYEKL. Here immunoSEQ multiplex PCR was the method, and the copy in TCRdb shows in-frame clones only, minus some. The table records roughly 400,000 clones, approximately 90% of them present only once. Participants, roughly 18 to 90 years old, spanned approximately 26 US areas. Up to 2 weeks before entering the study, exposed participants had met a COVID-19 case. The J gene is TRBJ1-2, the V gene TRBV4-1, with D perhaps TRBD1 (5 bases). What was sequenced was PBMCs or T cells enriched from blood (not recorded which). The sequence was obtained from a woman aged 18-29 years who had been exposed to COVID-19. CDR3 in DNA: TGCGCCAGCAGCCAAGACGGGGGAGTAGGCTACACCTTC. Protein sequence: CASSQDGGVGYTF.